What follows are 3 T cell receptor beta chains derived from one specimen sequenced in a study of blood T cell repertoires in COVID-19. TCRdb's table, derived via immunoSEQ multiplex PCR, lists solely in-frame clones and lacks some. The sample shows under 350,000 clones, roughly nine tenths of them seen only once. Sequenced: PBMCs or T cells enriched from blood (not recorded which). These receptors came from a man aged 60 to 69 who had recovered from COVID-19.

The chain combines TRBV2 with TRBJ2-1, with 8 bases fitting TRBD2. This CDR3 comprises 16 residues. V lost 6 bases, J lost 4 bases, and 11 bases stayed unmatched. The germline V gene encodes CDR1 SNHLY and CDR2 FYNNEI. The CDR3 sequence is CASSSPGLARYNEQFF. The CDR3 DNA reads TGTGCCAGCAGCAGCCCCGGACTAGCCCGTTACAATGAGCAGTTCTTC.

The CDR3 is CASSLTQGNSPLHF. The CDR3 nucleotides read TGTGCCAGCAGCTTAACCCAGGGAAATTCACCCCTCCACTTT. This chain connects TRBV7-9 to TRBJ1-6, with a tentative D call TRBD1 (5 bases). With 2 bases removed from V and 7 bases from J, the gap between germline ends came to 9 bases. Germline V CDR1 and CDR2: SEHNR, FQNEAQ (reference sequence). The CDR3 contains 14 residues.

The J gene is TRBJ2-7, the V gene TRBV11-2; a possible D gene is TRBD2 (5 bases). The germline V and J ends were trimmed by 1 base and 5 bases, with 12 bases remaining between them. This CDR3 spans 14 amino acids. Germline V gene lookup returns CDR1 SGHAT and CDR2 FQNNGV. The CDR3 sequence is CASSLGTWRHEQYF. CDR3 DNA: TGTGCCAGCAGCTTAGGAACCTGGAGGCACGAGCAGTACTTC.